Following are 19 T cell receptor beta chains from one sample sequenced in a study of blood T cell repertoires in COVID-19. Sequencing was performed with immunoSEQ multiplex PCR; in TCRdb, only in-frame clones are kept and a portion is missing. The sample holds around 57,000 clones, 82% seen once. Sequenced: peripheral blood. Receptor source: a woman in her fifties or sixties with acute or convalescent COVID-19.

The rearrangement uses TRBV25-1 and TRBJ2-7, with TRBD1 matching over 10 bases. Germline V CDR1 and CDR2: MGHDK, SYGVNS. V lost 1 base to trimming and J lost 2 bases; unmatched junction nucleotides: 2. The CDR3 contains 15 residues. The CDR3: CASSESGTGAYEQYF. CDR3 DNA: TGTGCCAGCAGTGAATCAGGGACAGGGGCCTACGAGCAGTACTTC.

This clone was recorded only once. The J gene is TRBJ2-1, the V gene TRBV11-2; 7 bases fit TRBD1. Per germline, CDR1 SGHAT and CDR2 FQNNGV. With 5 bases clipped from V and 7 bases from J, the junction kept 17 bases outside the gene matches. The CDR3 loop spans 17 amino acids. This chain's CDR3 is CASSNFPGTVVGNEQFF. The CDR3 DNA sequence: TGTGCCAGCAGCAACTTCCCCGGGACAGTGGTAGGAAATGAGCAGTTCTTC.

The sample holds a few counts of this clone. The chain recombines TRBV7-8 with TRBJ1-5; the D is unclear. Trimming stripped 5 bases from V and 6 bases from J, with 11 bases between. Germline V gene sequence: CDR1 SGHVS, CDR2 FQNEAQ. The CDR3 is made up of 13 amino acids. The CDR3 here is CASSESAIQPQHF. In DNA, the CDR3 is TGTGCCAGCAGCGAGAGCGCTATTCAGCCCCAGCATTTT.

The chain combines TRBV7-9 with TRBJ1-3; no definite D call. This CDR3 has 16 amino acids. Germline V lookup: CDR1 SEHNR, CDR2 FQNEAQ (reference sequence). Trimming pared 3 bases from V and 2 bases from J, leaving 14 bases between. CDR3: CASSLVPRVAGNTIYF. CDR3 DNA: TGTGCCAGCAGCTTGGTCCCACGGGTAGCTGGAAACACCATATATTTT. Full variable domain (missing parts from reference TRBV7-9 and TRBJ1-3): DTGVSQNPRHKITKRGQNVTFRCDPISEHNRLYWYRQTLGQGPEFLTYFQNEAQLEKSRLLSDRFSAERPKGSFSTLEIQRTEQGDSAMYLCASSLVPRVAGNTIYFGEGSWLTVV.

The chain is built from TRBV5-4 and TRBJ1-6; D gene ambiguous. This CDR3 has 14 amino acids. Trimming removed 4 bases at V and 10 bases at J, with 15 bases between. Germline-derived CDR1 and CDR2 are SGHNT and YYREEE (reference sequence). The CDR3: CASSQNPRESPLHF. CDR3 coding DNA: TGTGCCAGCAGCCAGAACCCTCGGGAATCACCCCTCCACTTT. Combining the CDR3 with reference TRBV5-4 and TRBJ1-6 gives the whole variable domain ETGVTQSPTHLIKTRGQQVTLRCSSQSGHNTVSWYQQALGQGPQFIFQYYREEENGRGNFPPRFSGLQFPNYSSELNVNALELDDSALYLCASSQNPRESPLHFGNGTRLTVT.

The genes are TRBV2 and TRBJ2-5; D call uncertain. With 8 bases removed from V and 4 bases from J, the gap between germline ends came to 17 bases. Germline V gives CDR1 SNHLY, CDR2 FYNNEI. This CDR3 has 14 amino acids. The CDR3 bases are TGTGCCAGCGCCTTAGCCCCCGAGGCAGAGACCCAGTACTTC. Its translation: CASALAPEAETQYF.

CDR3 nucleotide sequence: TGTGCCAGCAGCTCCCCTAGCGGGGGGTTTTCAGATACGCAGTATTTT. It codes for CASSSPSGGFSDTQYF. This sequence joins TRBV5-4 and TRBJ2-3; 11 bases align to TRBD2. With 3 bases clipped from V and 4 bases from J, the junction kept 7 bases outside the gene matches. This CDR3 is built from 16 residues. CDR1 is SGHNT, CDR2 YYREEE, per germline (reference sequence).

V usage is TRBV19 and J usage is TRBJ1-2, with D unresolved. CDR3 size: 11 residues. Trimming left V 5 bases short and J 4 bases short, with 5 bases between. The V gene's germline CDR1 is LNHDA and CDR2 SQIVND (reference sequence). The CDR3 sequence: CASSESYGYTF. The CDR3, as DNA: TGTGCCAGTAGTGAGAGCTATGGCTACACCTTC.

The J gene is TRBJ2-1, the V gene TRBV29-1; D not certain. V was cut by 7 bases and J by 7 bases, with 11 bases left in between. The CDR3 contains 11 residues. CDR1 and CDR2 (germline): SQVTM, ANQGSEA. In DNA, the CDR3 is TGCAGCGCTCGGTTTTTGAATGAGCAGTTCTTC. This codes for CSARFLNEQFF.

The V gene is TRBV7-9, the J gene TRBJ2-5, with a weak D call TRBD2 (5 bases). Trimming removed 5 bases at V and 4 bases at J, with 14 bases between. The CDR3 is 14 amino acids. The germline gives CDR1 SEHNR, CDR2 FQNEAQ (reference sequence). The CDR3 DNA reads as TGTGCCAGCAGCCACCCCGGACTGGGAGAGACCCAGTACTTC. It specifies CASSHPGLGETQYF.

This chain links TRBV27 with TRBJ1-5, with D perhaps matching TRBD1 (6 bases). The V gene's germline CDR1 is MNHEY and CDR2 SMNVEV (reference sequence). This CDR3 spans 14 amino acids. Trimming removed 2 bases at V and 5 bases at J, with 10 bases between. The CDR3: CASSLHRVDQPQHF. DNA for the CDR3: TGTGCCAGCAGTTTACACAGGGTTGATCAGCCCCAGCATTTT.

The chain employs TRBV5-6 and TRBJ1-5; D not certain. Germline loops: CDR1 SGHDT, CDR2 YYEEEE. V was shortened by 1 base and J by 0 bases, with 8 bases between the two germline ends. This CDR3 comprises 15 residues. As DNA, the CDR3 is TGTGCCAGCAGCTTGTCCTATCTTAGCAATCAGCCCCAGCATTTT. It encodes CASSLSYLSNQPQHF. Using reference TRBV5-6 and TRBJ1-5 for the parts outside the CDR3, the full variable domain is DAGVTQSPTHLIKTRGQQVTLRCSPKSGHDTVSWYQQALGQGPQFIFQYYEEEERQRGNFPDRFSGHQFPNYSSELNVNALLLGDSALYLCASSLSYLSNQPQHFGDGTRLSIL.

Written as DNA, the CDR3 is TGTGCCAGCAGCAAATTCTGTAGCTCCTATAATTCACCCCTCCACTTT. The encoded protein is CASSKFCSSYNSPLHF. The rearrangement links TRBV21-1 to TRBJ1-6. TRBV21-1 is noted as a pseudogene. The CDR3 runs 16 residues.

This clone was counted between two and nine times. The J gene is TRBJ2-3, the V gene TRBV6-5; 9 bases are a match to TRBD1. The V gene's germline CDR1 is MNHEY and CDR2 SVGAGI. CDR3 length: 15 residues. CDR3 DNA: TGTGCTACCGGGTCCCTACAGGGGGCCACAGATACGCAGTATTTT. Translation gives CATGSLQGATDTQYF.

J is TRBJ1-2 and V is TRBV4-1; a weak D match, TRBD1 (5 bases). CDR1 is MGHRA, CDR2 YSYEKL, per germline. The CDR3 runs to 17 residues. Between the trimmed V and J ends, which lost 1 base and 4 bases, there was a span of 19 bases. The CDR3 spells CASSQGTDSADPYGYTF. In nucleotides, the CDR3 is TGCGCCAGCAGCCAAGGGACCGACAGCGCAGATCCCTATGGCTACACCTTC.

The chain employs TRBV6-5 and TRBJ1-1; D is undetermined. The V end was cut by 6 bases, the J end by 2 bases, with 10 bases between. In germline, CDR1 is MNHEY, CDR2 SVGAGI. This CDR3 region has 13 residues. CDR3 DNA sequence: TGTGCCAGCAGAGTACAAACAAACACTGAAGCTTTCTTT. It translates to CASRVQTNTEAFF.

The rearrangement links TRBV4-3 to TRBJ1-1; 10 bases are a match to TRBD1. Losses at the gene ends were 4 bases for V and 6 bases for J; bases not matched to a gene: 5. CDR1 is LGHNA, CDR2 YSLEER, per germline. CDR3 size: 14 residues. CDR3 loop: CASSLQDRGSEAFF. The CDR3 nucleotides are TGCGCCAGCAGCCTTCAGGACAGGGGGTCTGAAGCTTTCTTT.

The rearrangement uses TRBV14 and TRBJ2-7; D ambiguous. The germline V and J ends were trimmed by 0 bases and 5 bases, with 5 bases remaining between them. Germline V gene lookup returns CDR1 SGHDN and CDR2 FVKESK. The CDR3 is 12 residues long. The CDR3 DNA follows: TGTGCCAGCAGCCAAGATTTTAACGAGCAGTACTTC. It yields the protein CASSQDFNEQYF.

The chain is built from TRBV19 and TRBJ1-1; no clear D gene. The germline CDR1 and CDR2 sequences are LNHDA and SQIVND (reference sequence). V was clipped by 5 bases and J by 1 base, with 14 bases between them. This CDR3 is 15 amino acids long. CDR3: CASSFDGWANTEAFF. CDR3 nucleotides: TGTGCCAGTAGTTTTGATGGGTGGGCGAACACTGAAGCTTTCTTT. The full variable domain, in which reference TRBV19 and TRBJ1-1 provide the parts outside the CDR3, is DGGITQSPKYLFRKEGQNVTLSCEQNLNHDAMYWYRQDPGQGLRLIYYSQIVNDFQKGDIAEGYSVSREKKESFPLTVTSAQKNPTAFYLCASSFDGWANTEAFFGQGTRLTVV.